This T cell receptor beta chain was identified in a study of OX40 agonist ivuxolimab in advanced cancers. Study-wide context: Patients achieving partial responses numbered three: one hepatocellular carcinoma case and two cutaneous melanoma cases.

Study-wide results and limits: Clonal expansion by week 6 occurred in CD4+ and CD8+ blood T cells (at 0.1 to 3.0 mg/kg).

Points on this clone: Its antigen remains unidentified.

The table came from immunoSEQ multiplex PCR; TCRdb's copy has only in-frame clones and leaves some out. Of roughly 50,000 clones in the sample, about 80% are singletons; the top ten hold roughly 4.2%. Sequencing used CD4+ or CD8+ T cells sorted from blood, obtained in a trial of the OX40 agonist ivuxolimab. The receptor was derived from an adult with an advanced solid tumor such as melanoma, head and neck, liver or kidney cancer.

The CDR3 here is CSARGHNEQFF. Here the CDR3 DNA reads TGCAGTGCTAGAGGCCACAATGAGCAGTTCTTC. This sequence joins TRBV20-1 and TRBJ2-1; D unresolved. Germline V lookup: CDR1 DFQATT, CDR2 SNEGSKA (reference sequence). This CDR3 is built from 11 residues. V dropped 1 base and J dropped 5 bases, with 3 bases sitting between them.